A single sample gave rise to the 15 T cell receptor beta chains below, sequenced in a study of CD8+CD57+ T cells in acquired aplastic anemia. Genomic DNA provided the template from which TCR beta VDJ and CDR3 profiles were obtained. TCRdb itself ran the reads through MiXCR, one entry per CDR3 protein. The sample includes about half a million distinct CDR3 sequences, around 30% of them seen just once. The sequenced patients had an expansion of CD8+CD57+ cells seen by flow cytometry. Sequencing was performed on sorted CD4+, CD8+, or CD8+CD57+ T cells (not recorded which) from PBMCs. The receptors come from a human donor with aplastic anemia.

Only one count was recorded for this clonotype. The chain recombines TRBV20-1 with TRBJ2-7; 8 nucleotides agree with TRBD1. V shed 3 bases and J 5 bases; nucleotides not matched to a gene: 6. The CDR3 has 13 residues. Germline CDR1 and CDR2: DFQATT and SNEGSKA (reference sequence). The DNA of the CDR3 is TGCAGTGCTAGTATCCAGGGGGCCAACGAGCAGTACTTC. Translated: CSASIQGANEQYF.

The gene calls are TRBV6-1 and TRBJ2-6; 7 bases map to TRBD1. The CDR3 is 13 residues long. Germline values: CDR1 MNHNS, CDR2 SASEGT. The CDR3 coding sequence is TGTGGATCGACAGGGACCGGGGCCAACGTCCTGACTTTC. As protein: CGSTGTGANVLTF.

This clonotype has more than one count but fewer than ten. This chain connects TRBV19 to TRBJ1-2; 8 positions match TRBD1. Germline trimming cut 1 base from V and 4 bases from J; bases unmatched to any gene: 5. The length of the CDR3 is 15 residues. Germline assignment: CDR1 LNHDA and CDR2 SQIVND (reference sequence). CDR3 region: CASSIVGGQAYGYTF. CDR3 sequence (DNA): TGTGCCAGTAGTATAGTAGGGGGACAGGCCTATGGCTACACCTTC.

The chain joins TRBV7-3 to TRBJ2-3, with TRBD2 identical over 11 bases. The CDR3 runs 15 residues. Germline assignment: CDR1 SGHTA and CDR2 FQGTGA. The V segment lost 5 bases and the J segment 6 bases; nucleotides outside the gene matches: 7. The CDR3 DNA reads TGTGCCAGCAGCAATCCCCTAGCGGGAGGTGATACGCAGTATTTT. Its protein is CASSNPLAGGDTQYF. Looking up the rest from reference TRBV7-3 and TRBJ2-3 gives the full variable domain: GAGVSQTPSNKVTEKGKYVELRCDPISGHTALYWYRQSLGQGPEFLIYFQGTGAADDSGLPNDRFFAVRPEGSVSTLKIQRTERGDSAVYLCASSNPLAGGDTQYFGPGTRLTVL.

J is TRBJ1-1 and V is TRBV19, with a tentative D call TRBD1 (6 bases). V dropped 4 bases and J dropped 0 bases, with 9 bases sitting between them. CDR1 is LNHDA and CDR2 is SQIVND in the germline V gene (reference sequence). The CDR3 is made up of 14 amino acids. CDR3 residues: CASSNYRVNTEAFF. As DNA, the CDR3 is TGTGCCAGTAGTAACTACAGGGTGAACACTGAAGCTTTCTTT.

The chain has TRBV11-1 and TRBJ2-1, with 7 nucleotides matching TRBD2. The ends lost 0 bases at V and 5 bases at J; junction bases unmatched: 10. Per the germline V gene, CDR1 is SGHAT and CDR2 is FQDESV (reference sequence). This CDR3 has 17 residues. CDR3 sequence (DNA): TGTGCCAGCAGCTTAGCTATAGCGGGTGGCCCTGACAATGAGCAGTTCTTC. This sequence encodes CASSLAIAGGPDNEQFF.

This clonotype was counted at least ten times. This rearrangement joins TRBV20-1 to TRBJ2-3, with 10 nucleotides matching TRBD2. The CDR3 totals 14 residues. The germline V gene has CDR1 DFQATT and CDR2 SNEGSKA (reference sequence). Trimming removed 4 bases from V and 3 bases from J; junction bases left unmatched: 4. CDR3 amino acids: CSATIAGGTDTQYF. DNA for the CDR3: TGCAGTGCTACGATAGCGGGAGGAACAGATACGCAGTATTTT.

This chain connects TRBV10-1 to TRBJ2-1; D might be TRBD1 (5 bases). V lost 6 bases and J lost 4, with 13 bases in between. This CDR3 is built from 14 residues. Germline lookup yields CDR1 WNHNN and CDR2 SYGVQD (reference sequence). CDR3 sequence reads: CASSQGLSYNEQFF. The CDR3 region has the DNA TGCGCCAGCAGCCAGGGCCTATCTTACAATGAGCAGTTCTTC.

This clonotype has ten or more counts. The chain links TRBV5-6 to TRBJ1-2; 7 bases are shared with TRBD1. Trimming at V came to 4 bases and at J to 3 bases, leaving 6 bases not matched to a gene. Germline V CDR1 and CDR2: SGHDT, YYEEEE. The CDR3 is 14 amino acids. DNA for the CDR3: TGTGCCAGCAGCCGACAGGGATTAGACTATGGCTACACCTTC. It yields the protein CASSRQGLDYGYTF.

This clonotype appeared many times. The chain employs TRBV24-1 and TRBJ2-1; TRBD2 aligns across 10 bases. V was pared by 4 bases and J by 2 bases, with 4 bases of the junction left unmatched. The CDR3 has 16 residues. The germline V gene encodes CDR1 KGHDR and CDR2 SFDVKD. CDR3 in DNA: TGTGCCACCAGTGACGGGACTAGCGTGGCCTACAATGAGCAGTTCTTC. Residues: CATSDGTSVAYNEQFF.

This clonotype was detected many times. This sequence joins TRBV9 and TRBJ1-1, with D unresolved. Germline values: CDR1 SGDLS, CDR2 YYNGEE. The CDR3 is 16 residues long. With 0 bases removed from V and 6 bases from J, the gap between germline ends came to 18 bases. The CDR3 protein is CASSVVAGTFLAEAFF. In nucleotides, the CDR3 is TGTGCCAGCAGCGTAGTGGCAGGAACCTTTCTCGCTGAAGCTTTCTTT.

This clonotype was detected a few times. This chain joins TRBV12-3 or TRBV12-4 and TRBJ2-5; the match to TRBD1 covers 10 bases. Losses at the gene ends were 5 bases for V and 2 bases for J; bases not matched to a gene: 5. The CDR3 sequence is 15 residues long. The CDR3 bases are TGTGCCAGCAGTCGAGACAGGGGGCCACAAGAGACCCAGTACTTC. Amino acids: CASSRDRGPQETQYF.

The gene calls are TRBV19 and TRBJ2-1; 10 bases align to TRBD1. The ends lost 5 bases at V and 9 bases at J; junction bases unmatched: 13. The CDR3 is made up of 16 amino acids. The germline V gene has CDR1 LNHDA and CDR2 SQIVND (reference sequence). CDR3 DNA sequence: TGTGCCAGTAGTCCTCGACAGGGGGCTATGGTGGTTGAGCAGTTCTTC. As protein: CASSPRQGAMVVEQFF.

In this sample, this clonotype turned up a few times. The missing conserved phenylalanine or tryptophan at the end of this CDR3 makes a read error likely. The chain uses TRBV2 and TRBJ1-2; no clear D gene. The V gene's germline CDR1 is SNHLY and CDR2 FYNNEI. The CDR3 loop spans 14 amino acids. Trimming cost V 6 bases and J 1 base, with 12 bases left between them. CDR3 region: CASSETRFNYGYTL. The CDR3 DNA follows: TGTGCCAGCAGCGAAACCAGATTTAACTATGGCTACACCCTC.

The V and J genes are TRBV19 and TRBJ1-2, with 7 bases that match TRBD1. Germline CDR1 reads LNHDA; CDR2 reads SQIVND (reference sequence). The ends lost 5 bases at V and 0 bases at J; junction bases unmatched: 3. CDR3 length: 14 residues. The CDR3 sequence: CASSHQGANYGYTF. Written as DNA, the CDR3 is TGTGCCAGTAGTCATCAGGGGGCTAACTATGGCTACACCTTC.